Listed below are T cell receptor beta chains from one sample, sequenced in a study of T cell responses to AZD1222 COVID-19 vaccine. The data were produced by immunoSEQ multiplex PCR, yet TCRdb's version contains in-frame clones alone and is incomplete. The sample has about 47,000 clones; more than 60% are singletons. The sample consisted of peripheral blood, taken on day 0 of MenACWY control vaccination. The receptors were gathered from an adult in good health. CDR3s include the opening cysteine and the closing phenylalanine or tryptophan. The D gene is left open where the match is weak. Part of the rows lack a size; the others show once, few, many or a class for expanded clones.

V gene	J gene	clone size	D gene	CDR3 protein	CDR3 DNA
TRBV5-1	TRBJ1-6	-	-	CASSLEVAFTPLHF	TGCGCCAGCAGCTTGGAGGTGGCATTCACACCCCTCCACTTT
TRBV18	TRBJ2-7	-	-	CASSQSLYEQYF	TGTGCCAGCTCCCAGAGTCTCTACGAGCAGTACTTC
TRBV5-1	TRBJ2-2	-	-	CASSSRGTGELFF	TGCGCCAGCAGCTCCAGGGGTACCGGGGAGCTGTTTTTT
TRBV5-1	TRBJ2-1	-	TRBD2	CASSSQLAGGREQFF	TGCGCCAGCAGCTCCCAACTAGCGGGGGGGCGTGAGCAGTTCTTC
TRBV27	TRBJ2-3	-	TRBD2	CASFLRGTSGYTDTQYF	TGTGCCAGCTTCCTCAGGGGGACTAGCGGGTACACAGATACGCAGTATTTT
TRBV3-1/TRBV3-2	TRBJ2-5	-	TRBD2	CASSPGLAGAPETQYF	TGTGCCAGCAGCCCCGGACTAGCGGGGGCCCCCGAGACCCAGTACTTC
TRBV6-6	TRBJ2-3	-	-	CASSYSDLGTQYF	TGTGCCAGCAGTTACAGCGATCTTGGTACGCAGTATTTT
TRBV30	TRBJ1-3	-	TRBD1	CAWSAGGWGTGNTIYF	TGTGCCTGGAGTGCAGGGGGTTGGGGGACTGGAAACACCATATATTTT
TRBV12-3/TRBV12-4	TRBJ1-3	-	-	CASSTDSGNTIYF	TGTGCCAGCAGCACAGATTCTGGAAACACCATATATTTT
TRBV29-1	TRBJ1-1	-	-	CSSRGGTEAFF	TGCAGCTCCCGGGGGGGAACTGAAGCTTTCTTT
TRBV4-1	TRBJ1-1	-	TRBD1	CASSQADRMNTEAFF	TGCGCCAGCAGCCAAGCGGACAGGATGAACACTGAAGCTTTCTTT
TRBV19	TRBJ1-1	-	TRBD1	CASSAIDRGLNTEAFF	TGTGCCAGTAGTGCCATTGACAGGGGGTTAAACACTGAAGCTTTCTTT
TRBV5-6	TRBJ1-2	-	-	CASSPFPGDYGYTF	TGTGCCAGCAGCCCATTTCCGGGAGACTATGGCTACACCTTC
TRBV10-1	TRBJ2-1	-	-	CASSDRGGSLFF	TGCGCCAGCAGTGATAGGGGGGGATCTCTGTTCTTC
TRBV13	TRBJ2-7	-	-	CASSFMGGSYEQYF	TGTGCCAGCAGCTTCATGGGAGGCTCCTACGAGCAGTACTTC
TRBV20-1	TRBJ1-5	-	-	CSAWDPEAQHF	TGCAGTGCTTGGGATCCCGAGGCCCAGCATTTT
TRBV19	TRBJ1-1	-	-	CASSPGQMNTEAFF	TGTGCCAGTAGTCCGGGACAAATGAACACTGAAGCTTTCTTT
TRBV28	TRBJ1-5	-	-	CASRLLTGKGQPQHF	TGTGCCAGCAGGCTTTTAACGGGGAAGGGTCAGCCCCAGCATTTT
TRBV24-1	TRBJ1-5	-	-	CATSEGGPTNQPQHF	TGTGCCACCAGTGAGGGCGGCCCCACGAATCAGCCCCAGCATTTT
TRBV27	TRBJ1-2	-	TRBD1	CASAGQGLGYTF	TGTGCCAGCGCGGGACAGGGGCTTGGCTACACCTTC
TRBV27	TRBJ2-1	-	TRBD1	CASSRGQGKYNEQFF	TGTGCCAGCAGTAGAGGACAGGGGAAATACAATGAGCAGTTCTTC
TRBV3-1/TRBV3-2	TRBJ2-5	few	-	CASCTPGEETQYF	TGTGCCTCCTGTACCCCCGGGGAGGAGACCCAGTACTTC
TRBV12-3/TRBV12-4	TRBJ2-7	-	-	CASSLGMMDEQYF	TGTGCCAGCAGTTTGGGAATGATGGACGAGCAGTACTTC
TRBV9	TRBJ1-4	-	-	CASSVASSGRNEKLFF	TGTGCCAGCAGCGTAGCTTCCTCAGGGCGGAATGAAAAACTGTTTTTT
TRBV5-1	TRBJ2-6	-	TRBD1	CASSPQGQGSLSGANVLTF	TGCGCCAGCAGCCCGCAGGGACAGGGGTCTTTATCTGGGGCCAACGTCCTGACTTTC
TRBV30	TRBJ1-1	-	-	CAWSLGGGDSDTEAFF	TGTGCCTGGAGCCTCGGAGGGGGGGATTCGGACACTGAAGCTTTCTTT
TRBV7-2	TRBJ2-2	few	TRBD2	CASSWGTSGTGELFF	TGTGCCAGCAGCTGGGGGACTAGCGGGACCGGGGAGCTGTTTTTT